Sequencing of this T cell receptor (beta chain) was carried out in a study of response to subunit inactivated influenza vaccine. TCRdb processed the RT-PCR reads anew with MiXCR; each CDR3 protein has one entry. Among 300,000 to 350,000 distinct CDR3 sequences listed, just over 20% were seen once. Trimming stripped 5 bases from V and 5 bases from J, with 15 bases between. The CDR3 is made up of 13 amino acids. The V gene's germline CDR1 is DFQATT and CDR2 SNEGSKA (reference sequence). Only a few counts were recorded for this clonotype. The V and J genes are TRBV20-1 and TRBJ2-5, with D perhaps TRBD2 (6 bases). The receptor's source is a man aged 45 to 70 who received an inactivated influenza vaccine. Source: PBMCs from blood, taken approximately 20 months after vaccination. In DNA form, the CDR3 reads TGCAGTGCTGGTCTAGCGACTGACGAGACCCAGTACTTC. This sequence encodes CSAGLATDETQYF.